The 16 T cell receptor beta chains reported below all come from one sample, sequenced in a study of cytomegalovirus exposure and HLA in healthy donors. Researchers ran the PCR with 60 Vbeta and 13 Jbeta primers. Sequenced by immunoSEQ multiplex PCR; TCRdb stores in-frame clones only, minus some. The data contain around 130,000 clones, 65% to 90% of them seen just once; the ten biggest clones take up about 0.7%. Source material: PBMCs. These receptor sequences come from a man aged 18 to 30 in good health and CMV-seronegative.

The genes are TRBV7-2 and TRBJ2-5; 11 nucleotides match TRBD2. The trim removed 3 bases at V and 5 bases at J, leaving 8 bases unmatched. Per germline, CDR1 SGHTA and CDR2 FQGNSA. There are 16 residues in the CDR3. The CDR3 coding sequence is TGTGCCAGCAGCTTTAGACTAGCGGGGCCTGGGGAGACCCAGTACTTC. The encoded protein is CASSFRLAGPGETQYF.

This chain links TRBV19 with TRBJ2-3, with 7 bases that match TRBD2. This CDR3 region has 13 residues. V was clipped by 7 bases and J by 3 bases; unmatched bases: 4. CDR1 and CDR2 from the germline V gene are LNHDA and SQIVND (reference sequence). CDR3 sequence reads: CASTGGGTDTQYF. The CDR3 region has the DNA TGTGCCAGTACGGGCGGGGGTACAGATACGCAGTATTTT.

V gene TRBV10-3 combines with J gene TRBJ1-5, with D uncertain. V lost 0 bases to trimming and J lost 6 bases, with 12 bases between them. The germline V gene encodes CDR1 ENHRY and CDR2 SYGVKD. CDR3 length: 15 residues. The CDR3 DNA reads TGTGCCATCAGTGAGTCTCGCGCGCCCGGTCAGCCCCAGCATTTT. Protein: CAISESRAPGQPQHF.

This clone turned up a few times. The chain uses TRBV7-3 and TRBJ2-3, with TRBD2 as a possible D gene (5 bases). The CDR3 is made up of 15 amino acids. V lost 0 bases, J lost 5 bases, and 12 bases lay in between. Germline lookup yields CDR1 SGHTA and CDR2 FQGTGA. CDR3 sequence (DNA): TGTGCCAGCAGCTTAACAACGTCGGGGTTAGATACGCAGTATTTT. This encodes CASSLTTSGLDTQYF.

This chain links TRBV29-1 with TRBJ1-2, with D uncertain. Germline CDR1 SQVTM, CDR2 ANQGSEA. Trimming removed 4 bases at V and 8 bases at J, with 14 bases between. The CDR3 contains 12 residues. CDR3 region: CSVGAEPLGYTF. The CDR3 nucleotides read TGCAGCGTTGGGGCAGAGCCGCTAGGCTACACCTTC.

V and J are TRBV4-3 and TRBJ2-2; D perhaps matches TRBD2 (6 bases). Trimming removed 6 bases at V and 1 base at J, with 15 bases between. CDR1 is LGHNA and CDR2 is YSLEER in the germline V gene. The CDR3 extends over 16 amino acids. CDR3 in amino acids: CASSRGTGENTGELFF. DNA for the CDR3: TGCGCCAGCAGTCGCGGGACCGGAGAGAACACCGGGGAGCTGTTTTTT.

Only a few counts were recorded for this clone. The chain has TRBV5-3 and TRBJ2-5, with 7 positions matching TRBD1. TRBV5-3 is flagged as an ORF with uncertain function. The CDR3 covers 18 residues. V shed 4 bases and J 0 bases; nucleotides not matched to a gene: 15. DNA of the CDR3: TGTGCCAGAAGCGAGGCGGACAGGTTATTTCCGTACCAAGAGACCCAGTACTTC. It encodes CARSEADRLFPYQETQYF.

The chain recombines TRBV7-2 with TRBJ2-5, with D possibly being TRBD2 (7 bases). The CDR3 runs 13 residues. The germline gives CDR1 SGHTA, CDR2 FQGNSA. Trimming removed 8 bases at V and 2 bases at J, with 12 bases between. CDR3 protein: CASWRGLQETQYF. DNA of the CDR3: TGTGCCAGCTGGCGGGGGCTACAAGAGACCCAGTACTTC.

This clone has only a few counts. The chain combines TRBV7-2 with TRBJ2-5, with 9 positions matching TRBD2. V shed 3 bases, J shed 5 bases, and the junction held 7 bases outside the gene matches. The V gene's germline CDR1 is SGHTA and CDR2 FQGNSA. The CDR3 covers 15 residues. CDR3 bases: TGTGCCAGCAGCTTCGTAGCGGGGGCACGGGAGACCCAGTACTTC. Encoded protein: CASSFVAGARETQYF.

This chain uses TRBV28 with TRBJ2-5; 7 bases are shared with TRBD1. The V gene's germline CDR1 is MDHEN and CDR2 SYDVKM. J gave up 5 bases and V 1 base, and 7 bases lay outside the gene matches. The CDR3 has 15 amino acids. The CDR3 DNA sequence: TGTGCCAGCAGTTTATACAGGACAGGTCAGGAGACCCAGTACTTC. Translating gives CASSLYRTGQETQYF.

The chain has TRBV30 and TRBJ2-5, with D perhaps TRBD1 (6 bases). CDR1 and CDR2 from the germline V gene are GTSNPN and SVGIG (reference sequence). The CDR3 runs to 12 residues. The V end lost 2 bases, the J end lost 9 bases, and 13 bases lay between the germline ends. The CDR3 sequence is CAWSRQAGAQYF. Here the CDR3 DNA reads TGTGCCTGGAGTCGACAGGCCGGGGCCCAGTACTTC.

CDR3 nucleotides: TGTGCCAGCTGTCAGGGGGCGCGGGAAAAACTGTTTTTT. It encodes CASCQGAREKLFF. The chain joins TRBV6-1 to TRBJ1-4; 8 bases match TRBD1. The J segment lost 8 bases and the V segment lost 8 bases, leaving 7 bases of the junction unmatched. Germline V lookup: CDR1 MNHNS, CDR2 SASEGT. The CDR3 consists of 13 residues.

The rearrangement uses TRBV6-1 and TRBJ1-1, with TRBD1 matching over 7 bases. Germline V gene sequence: CDR1 MNHNS, CDR2 SASEGT. The V and J ends lost 4 bases and 6 bases, in that order; junction bases with no gene match: 5. The CDR3 extends over 13 amino acids. The CDR3 region has the DNA TGTGCCAGCAGTGGGCAGGGGGGATCTGAAGCTTTCTTT. It encodes CASSGQGGSEAFF.

The chain carries TRBV25-1 and TRBJ1-1; TRBD1 agrees at 7 bases. CDR1 and CDR2 (germline): MGHDK, SYGVNS. CDR3 length equals 14 residues. Unmatched junction bases numbered 10, after V lost 7 bases and J lost 5 bases. The DNA of the CDR3 is TGTGCCAGCACTCCCAAGGGGGCAGCAACTGAAGCTTTCTTT. Translating gives CASTPKGAATEAFF.

J is TRBJ2-7 and V is TRBV19; 7 bases line up with TRBD2. The germline V gene encodes CDR1 LNHDA and CDR2 SQIVND (reference sequence). The V segment lost 3 bases and the J segment 3 bases; nucleotides outside the gene matches: 5. CDR3 length: 14 residues. In nucleotides, the CDR3 is TGTGCCAGTAGTATTGCGGGGGTCGGCTACGAGCAGTACTTC. It yields the protein CASSIAGVGYEQYF.

V and J are TRBV25-1 and TRBJ1-2; D is undetermined. Deletions cut 6 bases from V and 8 bases from J, with 13 bases between. CDR1 is MGHDK and CDR2 is SYGVNS in the germline V gene. This CDR3 spans 12 amino acids. As DNA, the CDR3 is TGTGCCAGCAGCTTCCTAAAGATGGGCTACACCTTC. Residues: CASSFLKMGYTF.